Presented here are 21 T cell receptor beta chains from one specimen sequenced in a study of blood T cell repertoires in COVID-19. Data came from immunoSEQ multiplex PCR; TCRdb stores just in-frame clones and leaves some out. Counted here are tens of thousands of clones, roughly 84% occurring once; the ten biggest clones make up about 6.9%. Sequenced material: peripheral blood. All receptors come from a man in his thirties or forties with COVID-19, enrolled during active disease.

This clone occurred once. V gene TRBV19 combines with J gene TRBJ2-1; D perhaps matches TRBD2 (5 bases). Looked up from germline, CDR1 is LNHDA and CDR2 is SQIVND (reference sequence). Trimming shortened V by 8 bases and J by 0 bases, and 11 bases separated the two germline ends. This CDR3 spans 14 amino acids. CDR3 sequence: CASCRDSSYNEQFF. The CDR3 DNA is TGTGCCAGTTGCCGGGATTCCTCCTACAATGAGCAGTTCTTC.

V and J are TRBV28 and TRBJ1-5, with a possible D match to TRBD1 (5 bases). Germline assignment: CDR1 MDHEN and CDR2 SYDVKM. V was trimmed by 7 bases and J by 3 bases, leaving 16 bases between them. The CDR3 has 15 amino acids. The CDR3 coding sequence is TGTGCCAGCACACTGGGGAGGGGCTCCAATCAGCCCCAGCATTTT. This encodes CASTLGRGSNQPQHF.

The CDR3 spells CASSIDPSLNYGYTF. CDR3 nucleotide sequence: TGTGCCAGTAGTATAGATCCTTCTCTTAACTATGGCTACACCTTC. The chain is built from TRBV19 and TRBJ1-2, with D unresolved. The CDR3 is made up of 15 amino acids. V was pared by 0 bases and J by 1 base, with 9 bases between. CDR1 LNHDA and CDR2 SQIVND come from the germline V gene (reference sequence).

V usage is TRBV6-6 and J usage is TRBJ1-1; D is undetermined. The CDR3 is 16 amino acids. V lost 2 bases and J lost 0, with 13 bases in between. Germline lookup yields CDR1 MNHNY and CDR2 SVGAGI (reference sequence). Here the CDR3 DNA reads TGTGCCAGCAGTTACGGATTGGCGGCGATGAACACTGAAGCTTTCTTT. Its protein product is CASSYGLAAMNTEAFF.

The chain recombines TRBV7-9 with TRBJ1-6, with TRBD1 as a possible D gene (5 bases). Trimming pared 5 bases from V and 2 bases from J, leaving 13 bases between. CDR1 and CDR2 (germline): SEHNR, FQNEAQ (reference sequence). The CDR3 is 16 amino acids. CDR3 in amino acids: CASSRVGEAYNSPLHF. In nucleotides, the CDR3 is TGTGCCAGCAGCCGAGTAGGGGAAGCCTATAATTCACCCCTCCACTTT.

This chain joins TRBV9 and TRBJ2-3, with D tentatively TRBD2 (6 bases). The CDR3 covers 15 residues. The germline V gene has CDR1 SGDLS and CDR2 YYNGEE. V was clipped by 2 bases and J by 1 base, with 11 bases between them. CDR3 nucleotide sequence: TGTGCCAGCAGCGTGCGGGGACTGGGCACAGATACGCAGTATTTT. Its protein is CASSVRGLGTDTQYF.

This clone was observed once. The genes are TRBV18 and TRBJ2-2; 7 positions agree with TRBD1. Unmatched junction bases numbered 7, after V lost 4 bases and J lost 2 bases. This CDR3 comprises 16 residues. CDR1 is KGHSH and CDR2 is LQKENI in the germline V gene. The CDR3: CASSLPGQINTGELFF. CDR3 DNA sequence: TGTGCCAGCTCACTACCGGGACAGATCAACACCGGGGAGCTGTTTTTT.

CDR3 loop: CASSSWDRVKSSYEQYF. Here the CDR3 DNA reads TGTGCCAGCAGTTCCTGGGACAGGGTAAAAAGCTCCTACGAGCAGTACTTC. The chain has TRBV28 and TRBJ2-7; 9 bases fit TRBD1. With V trimmed by 4 bases and J by 0 bases, 10 bases remained unmatched. Germline CDR1 and CDR2: MDHEN and SYDVKM. The CDR3 contains 17 residues.

This clone was picked up a small number of times. The chain links TRBV2 to TRBJ2-3, with 8 positions matching TRBD1. This CDR3 spans 14 amino acids. Germline values: CDR1 SNHLY, CDR2 FYNNEI. Unmatched junction bases numbered 5, after V lost 4 bases and J lost 5 bases. CDR3 region: CASSGQGFRDTQYF. The CDR3 DNA reads as TGTGCCAGCAGTGGACAGGGGTTTCGAGATACGCAGTATTTT.

V usage is TRBV28 and J usage is TRBJ1-1, with 7 nucleotides matching TRBD1. Germline CDR1 and CDR2: MDHEN and SYDVKM. The CDR3 is made up of 13 amino acids. V dropped 7 bases and J dropped 5; count of bases not matched to a gene: 7. The CDR3 spells CASTGTGDTEAFF. In nucleotides, the CDR3 is TGTGCCAGCACAGGAACAGGGGATACTGAAGCTTTCTTT.

The rearrangement joins TRBV19 to TRBJ1-2, with a possible D match to TRBD1 (6 bases). Trimming cost V 5 bases and J 8 bases, with 21 bases left between them. Germline CDR1 LNHDA, CDR2 SQIVND (reference sequence). The CDR3 is 15 amino acids. CDR3 sequence: CASSRPQGPLGGYTF. DNA of the CDR3: TGTGCCAGTAGTCGACCGCAGGGGCCTCTCGGAGGCTACACCTTC. Complete variable domain (other parts from reference TRBV19 and TRBJ1-2): DGGITQSPKYLFRKEGQNVTLSCEQNLNHDAMYWYRQDPGQGLRLIYYSQIVNDFQKGDIAEGYSVSREKKESFPLTVTSAQKNPTAFYLCASSRPQGPLGGYTFGSGTRLTVV.

The chain joins TRBV18 to TRBJ2-3; D remains ambiguous. Trimming left V 3 bases short and J 1 base short, with 8 bases between. Germline lookup yields CDR1 KGHSH and CDR2 LQKENI. This CDR3 region has 14 residues. CDR3 sequence reads: CASSPSTRTDTQYF. CDR3 bases: TGTGCCAGCTCACCTTCCACTCGCACAGATACGCAGTATTTT. The full variable domain, in which reference TRBV18 and TRBJ2-3 provide the parts outside the CDR3, is NAGVMQNPRHLVRRRGQEARLRCSPMKGHSHVYWYRQLPEEGLKFMVYLQKENIIDESGMPKERFSAEFPKEGPSILRIQQVVRGDSAAYFCASSPSTRTDTQYFGPGTRLTVL.

In its sample, this clone was seen once. The genes are TRBV11-2 and TRBJ2-5, with TRBD1 as a possible D gene (5 bases). CDR3 length: 13 residues. V was clipped by 1 base and J by 7 bases, with 10 bases between them. Germline V gives CDR1 SGHAT, CDR2 FQNNGV. The CDR3 DNA is TGTGCCAGCAGCTTAGGGGGCTTTGCGACCCAGTACTTC. Translated: CASSLGGFATQYF.

V is TRBV6-5 and J is TRBJ1-1, with D hard to call. Per germline, CDR1 MNHEY and CDR2 SVGAGI. The CDR3 contains 11 residues. Trimming pared 6 bases from V and 1 base from J, leaving 3 bases between. The CDR3 is CASSKNTEAFF. For the CDR3, the DNA is TGTGCCAGCAGCAAGAACACTGAAGCTTTCTTT.

The gene calls are TRBV27 and TRBJ2-7; 8 bases are a match to TRBD2. The CDR3 contains 16 residues. Germline-derived CDR1 and CDR2 are MNHEY and SMNVEV (reference sequence). V lost 4 bases, J lost 4 bases, and 12 bases stayed unmatched. The CDR3, as DNA: TGTGCCAGCAGTTCGGGGACCGGGAGGGCCAGGTACGAGCAGTACTTC. It specifies CASSSGTGRARYEQYF.

The chain has TRBV19 and TRBJ1-6; 11 bases agree with TRBD1. The J segment lost 7 bases and the V segment lost 9 bases, leaving 2 bases of the junction unmatched. In germline, CDR1 is LNHDA, CDR2 SQIVND (reference sequence). The CDR3 loop spans 13 amino acids. CDR3 sequence (DNA): TGTGCCAGAAGGACAGGGGGCAATTCACCCCTCCACTTT. Translating it yields CARRTGGNSPLHF. The entire variable domain, with the rest obtained from reference TRBV19 and TRBJ1-6, is as follows: DGGITQSPKYLFRKEGQNVTLSCEQNLNHDAMYWYRQDPGQGLRLIYYSQIVNDFQKGDIAEGYSVSREKKESFPLTVTSAQKNPTAFYLCARRTGGNSPLHFGNGTRLTVT.

This rearrangement joins TRBV7-2 to TRBJ1-1, with D uncertain. V was trimmed by 0 bases and J by 0 bases, leaving 14 bases between them. The CDR3 totals 17 residues. The germline CDR1 and CDR2 sequences are SGHTA and FQGNSA. The CDR3 bases are TGTGCCAGCAGCTTAGCGATATTACAGAGTATGAACACTGAAGCTTTCTTT. Translated, it gives CASSLAILQSMNTEAFF.

The chain has TRBV12-3 or TRBV12-4 and TRBJ1-5; D unresolved. This CDR3 region has 11 residues. The V end was cut by 5 bases, the J end by 9 bases, with 8 bases between. The CDR3 region has the DNA TGTGCCAGCAGTCCCTCGGGGCCCCAGCATTTT. This translates into CASSPSGPQHF.

The CDR3 sequence: CASSLLGQPLSNQPQHF. DNA for the CDR3: TGTGCCAGCAGTTTACTAGGACAGCCGCTTAGCAATCAGCCCCAGCATTTT. The chain links TRBV27 to TRBJ1-5, with D tentatively TRBD1 (6 bases). CDR1 and CDR2 from the germline V gene are MNHEY and SMNVEV (reference sequence). Trimming stripped 2 bases from V and 0 bases from J, with 14 bases between. The CDR3 loop spans 17 amino acids.

The chain links TRBV27 to TRBJ2-3, with 7 bases that match TRBD2. V shed 2 bases and J 3 bases; nucleotides not matched to a gene: 2. Germline CDR1 MNHEY, CDR2 SMNVEV (reference sequence). This CDR3 has 14 amino acids. In DNA form, the CDR3 reads TGTGCCAGCAGTTTAGTGGGGGGGACAGATACGCAGTATTTT. This sequence encodes CASSLVGGTDTQYF.

V usage is TRBV7-2 and J usage is TRBJ2-4, with D possibly being TRBD2 (6 bases). CDR3 length: 16 residues. V lost 5 bases to trimming and J lost 1 base, with 15 bases between them. Looked up from germline, CDR1 is SGHTA and CDR2 is FQGNSA. DNA of the CDR3: TGTGCCAGCAGCCCCGATATTGGGGGGGCCAAAAACATTCAGTACTTC. It is translated as CASSPDIGGAKNIQYF.